The 26 T cell receptor beta chains below come from one sample, sequenced in a study of control samples from healthy donors and cancer patients. Profiling relied on immunoSEQ multiplex PCR, and the TCRdb table lists in-frame clones only, not all of them. The top ten clones hold approximately 39% of a sample with 120,000 or so clones, about 90% of them seen once. The sequencing sample was made of blood. These receptors all come from a man in his forties or fifties in good health.

This chain connects TRBV7-9 to TRBJ1-1; D possibly corresponds to TRBD1 (5 bases). V lost 6 bases, J lost 2 bases, and 13 bases lay in between. CDR3 length: 14 residues. Germline loops: CDR1 SEHNR, CDR2 FQNEAQ (reference sequence). The CDR3 DNA sequence: TGTGCCAGCAGTCCCGACAGCTTTAACACTGAAGCTTTCTTT. Amino acid sequence: CASSPDSFNTEAFF.

This clone was found a few times. The V gene is TRBV9, the J gene TRBJ1-2, with 9 bases that match TRBD1. Losses at the gene ends were 3 bases for V and 4 bases for J; bases not matched to a gene: 4. The CDR3 spans 14 residues. The germline V gene encodes CDR1 SGDLS and CDR2 YYNGEE. CDR3 amino acids: CASSEWTGAYGYTF. CDR3 coding DNA: TGTGCCAGCAGCGAATGGACAGGGGCCTATGGCTACACCTTC.

This clone was seen only once. The CDR3 reads CASSLKKNTEAFF. CDR3 DNA: TGTGCCAGCAGTTTAAAAAAGAACACTGAAGCTTTCTTT. This chain connects TRBV27 to TRBJ1-1; no definite D call. Germline V gene sequence: CDR1 MNHEY, CDR2 SMNVEV (reference sequence). With 2 bases removed from V and 1 base from J, the gap between germline ends came to 5 bases. CDR3 length equals 13 residues.

The rearrangement links TRBV19 to TRBJ2-5, with TRBD2 identical over 13 bases. This CDR3 spans 16 amino acids. With 5 bases clipped from V and 5 bases from J, the junction kept 8 bases outside the gene matches. The V gene's germline CDR1 is LNHDA and CDR2 SQIVND (reference sequence). This chain's CDR3 is CASSPRLAGGEETQYF. The CDR3 nucleotides read TGTGCCAGTAGTCCCCGACTAGCGGGGGGCGAGGAGACCCAGTACTTC.

The chain joins TRBV3-1 (or the pseudogene TRBV3-2) to TRBJ2-3, with D possibly TRBD1 on 5 matching bases. Trimming took off 4 bases at V and 6 bases at J, with 8 bases between the two ends. From germline, CDR1 is LGHDT and CDR2 YNNKEL (reference sequence). The CDR3 totals 12 residues. CDR3 region: CASSPQGDTQYF. The CDR3 nucleotides read TGTGCCAGCAGCCCCCAGGGTGATACGCAGTATTTT.

The chain joins TRBV30 to TRBJ2-7, with 8 bases that match TRBD2. CDR1 GTSNPN and CDR2 SVGIG come from the germline V gene (reference sequence). CDR3 size: 15 residues. V shed 0 bases, J shed 3 bases, and the junction held 7 bases outside the gene matches. The CDR3 reads CAWSVRAGGLYEQYF. CDR3 sequence (DNA): TGTGCCTGGAGTGTAAGGGCGGGGGGCCTCTACGAGCAGTACTTC.

The chain has TRBV6-5 and TRBJ1-2, with no clear D. The CDR3 covers 14 residues. The V end lost 8 bases, the J end lost 4 bases, and 17 bases lay between the germline ends. CDR1 and CDR2 from the germline V gene are MNHEY and SVGAGI. The CDR3 DNA is TGTGCCAGCGGCTCTAACGGGGAGAGCTATGGCTACACCTTC. Translating it yields CASGSNGESYGYTF.

The chain has TRBV4-1 and TRBJ1-2; D is undetermined. This CDR3 has 14 residues. Germline loops: CDR1 MGHRA, CDR2 YSYEKL. V lost 1 base, J lost 2 bases, and 8 bases lay in between. CDR3 nucleotide sequence: TGCGCCAGCAGCCAAGTTCGTCCGAACTATGGCTACACCTTC. Translating it yields CASSQVRPNYGYTF.

Only a few counts were recorded for this clone. The chain uses TRBV18 and TRBJ1-1; D is ambiguous. The CDR3 sequence is 13 residues long. V was trimmed by 3 bases and J by 7 bases, leaving 12 bases between them. Per the germline V gene, CDR1 is KGHSH and CDR2 is LQKENI. CDR3 sequence: CASSPKGGVEAFF. CDR3 DNA: TGTGCCAGCTCACCCAAGGGAGGCGTTGAAGCTTTCTTT.

V gene TRBV3-1 (or the pseudogene TRBV3-2) combines with J gene TRBJ2-5, with a weak D call TRBD1 (5 bases). Germline CDR1 LGHDT, CDR2 YNNKEL (reference sequence). The CDR3 has 13 amino acids. V dropped 3 bases and J dropped 6 bases, with 11 bases sitting between them. The CDR3 protein is CASSHRVVQTQYF. The CDR3 region has the DNA TGTGCCAGCAGCCACAGGGTCGTACAGACCCAGTACTTC.

The chain employs TRBV11-3 and TRBJ1-1; D not resolved. Per germline, CDR1 SGHNT and CDR2 YENEEA. The V end was cut by 4 bases, the J end by 3 bases, with 12 bases between. The CDR3 runs 14 residues. CDR3 DNA: TGTGCCAGCAGCTCGGGTCGACGGGACACTGAAGCTTTCTTT. Encoded protein: CASSSGRRDTEAFF.

The chain carries TRBV27 and TRBJ2-3; a possible D gene is TRBD2 (6 bases). The V gene's germline CDR1 is MNHEY and CDR2 SMNVEV (reference sequence). The V end lost 0 bases, the J end lost 0 bases, and 13 bases lay between the germline ends. This CDR3 has 17 amino acids. CDR3 in amino acids: CASSLSVRGSSTDTQYF. CDR3 DNA: TGTGCCAGCAGTTTATCTGTGCGGGGCAGTAGCACAGATACGCAGTATTTT.

The chain couples TRBV3-1 (or the pseudogene TRBV3-2) to TRBJ2-7, with TRBD1 matching 7 bases. The CDR3 is 15 amino acids. V shed 4 bases and J 7 bases; nucleotides not matched to a gene: 13. The V gene's germline CDR1 is LGHDT and CDR2 YNNKEL (reference sequence). The chain's CDR3 is CASSPHRGESSEQYF. CDR3 DNA: TGTGCCAGCAGCCCCCACAGGGGCGAGAGTTCTGAGCAGTACTTC.

The chain links TRBV11-2 to TRBJ2-7; D gene unclear. The CDR3 spans 14 residues. Trimming took off 4 bases at V and 7 bases at J, with 17 bases between the two ends. The V gene's germline CDR1 is SGHAT and CDR2 FQNNGV. The CDR3 DNA follows: TGTGCCAGCAGCTCCCGACCTAGGGTCGGAGAGCAGTACTTC. Translating gives CASSSRPRVGEQYF.

V is TRBV3-1 (or the pseudogene TRBV3-2) and J is TRBJ1-3; D is possibly TRBD1 (6 bases). The CDR3 extends over 19 amino acids. The germline V gene encodes CDR1 LGHDT and CDR2 YNNKEL (reference sequence). Trimming took off 0 bases at V and 0 bases at J, with 18 bases between the two ends. The CDR3 sequence is CASSQDRDKWISSGNTIYF. For the CDR3, the DNA is TGTGCCAGCAGCCAAGATAGGGACAAATGGATCAGCTCTGGAAACACCATATATTTT.

The rearrangement joins TRBV2 to TRBJ2-7, with a tentative D call TRBD1 (6 bases). The CDR3 runs 13 residues. Germline values: CDR1 SNHLY, CDR2 FYNNEI. Trimming removed 6 bases at V and 0 bases at J, with 9 bases between. The DNA for the CDR3 is TGTGCCAGCAGCCGGGACAACTCCTACGAGCAGTACTTC. Translating it yields CASSRDNSYEQYF.

The rearrangement joins TRBV12-5 to TRBJ1-6; D is unclear. There are 13 residues in the CDR3. The germline gives CDR1 LGHNT, CDR2 FRNRAP. Trimming took 1 base from V and 15 from J, leaving 13 bases between them. The CDR3 bases are TGTGCTAGTGGTTTGGGGCCACCGTTTGGCCTCCACTTT. Translated: CASGLGPPFGLHF.

The chain is built from TRBV2 and TRBJ2-2; tentatively, D is TRBD1 or TRBD2 (6 bases each). V gave up 3 bases and J gave up 5 bases, with 13 bases separating them. Germline V gene data show CDR1 as SNHLY and CDR2 as FYNNEI. The CDR3 is made up of 15 amino acids. The CDR3 loop is CASSEGGRGTGELFF. For the CDR3, the DNA is TGTGCCAGCAGTGAGGGGGGCAGGGGTACCGGGGAGCTGTTTTTT.

This clone appeared a single time. The rearrangement joins TRBV7-8 to TRBJ1-5; D may be TRBD1 (6 bases). V was cut by 1 base and J by 2 bases, with 12 bases left in between. The CDR3 has 16 residues. CDR1 SGHVS and CDR2 FQNEAQ come from the germline V gene. The CDR3 loop is CASSLEGGLGNQPQHF. CDR3 bases: TGTGCCAGCAGCTTAGAGGGGGGCTTGGGCAATCAGCCCCAGCATTTT. The full variable domain, rest sourced from reference TRBV7-8 and TRBJ1-5, is GAGVSQSPRYKVAKRGQDVALRCDPISGHVSLFWYQQALGQGPEFLTYFQNEAQLDKSGLPSDRFFAERPEGSVSTLKIQRTQQEDSAVYLCASSLEGGLGNQPQHFGDGTRLSIL.

This clone was counted a single time. The gene calls are TRBV6-5 and TRBJ2-2, with 8 bases that match TRBD1. Germline V gives CDR1 MNHEY, CDR2 SVGAGI. Trimming cost V 8 bases and J 7 bases; bases outside gene matches: 3. The CDR3 totals 12 residues. The CDR3 here is CASGTGGGELFF. In DNA form, the CDR3 reads TGTGCCAGCGGAACAGGGGGCGGGGAGCTGTTTTTT.

The rearrangement links TRBV15 to TRBJ2-1, with 9 bases identical to TRBD2. Germline CDR1 and CDR2: LNHNV and YYDKDF (reference sequence). This CDR3 spans 17 amino acids. With 0 bases clipped from V and 1 base from J, the junction kept 4 bases outside the gene matches. CDR3 loop: CATSRDSLAGSYNEQFF. For the CDR3, the DNA is TGTGCCACCAGCAGAGATTCCCTAGCGGGGTCCTACAATGAGCAGTTCTTC.

The chain couples TRBV27 to TRBJ1-6; D remains unclear. Germline CDR1 is MNHEY and CDR2 is SMNVEV (reference sequence). The ends were cut back, 4 bases at V and 1 base at J, with 11 bases in the middle. The CDR3 is 16 amino acids. CDR3 in amino acids: CASSSPPGSYNSPLHF. The CDR3 bases are TGTGCCAGCAGTTCCCCACCGGGGTCCTATAATTCACCCCTCCACTTT.

This rearrangement joins TRBV5-8 to TRBJ1-2; a possible D gene is TRBD1 (5 bases). V gave up 0 bases and J gave up 3 bases, with 15 bases separating them. CDR1 SGHTS and CDR2 YDEGEE come from the germline V gene. This CDR3 is 16 amino acids long. CDR3 DNA: TGTGCCAGCAGCTTGGCCCCGGACACTCCGGACTATGGCTACACCTTC. It is translated as CASSLAPDTPDYGYTF.

Here the CDR3 reads CASSKSGTGNNEQFF. The DNA for the CDR3 is TGTGCCAGCAGCAAATCCGGGACAGGGAACAATGAGCAGTTCTTC. The chain links TRBV4-2 to TRBJ2-1; 9 positions agree with TRBD1. Germline V lookup: CDR1 LGHNA, CDR2 YNFKEQ. V dropped 5 bases and J dropped 5; count of bases not matched to a gene: 7. The CDR3 spans 15 residues.

In its sample, this clone was seen once. The CDR3, as DNA: TGTGCCAGCAGCTCCACCGGGACCTCCTATAATTCACCCCTCCACTTT. It codes for CASSSTGTSYNSPLHF. V and J are TRBV5-5 and TRBJ1-6; a possible D gene is TRBD1 (5 bases). This CDR3 comprises 16 residues. Trimming stripped 3 bases from V and 0 bases from J, with 10 bases between. Germline values: CDR1 SGHKS, CDR2 YYEKEE (reference sequence). The whole variable domain, filled in from reference TRBV5-5 and TRBJ1-6, reads DAGVTQSPTHLIKTRGQQVTLRCSPISGHKSVSWYQQVLGQGPQFIFQYYEKEERGRGNFPDRFSARQFPNYSSELNVNALLLGDSALYLCASSSTGTSYNSPLHFGNGTRLTVT.

V gene TRBV5-1 combines with J gene TRBJ2-3; weak D call: TRBD1 (6 bases). Germline CDR1 and CDR2: SGHRS and YFSETQ. The CDR3 length is 13 residues. Trimming removed 5 bases from V and 0 bases from J, with 7 bases in between. The CDR3 DNA is TGCGCCAGCAGAACAGGGAGCACAGATACGCAGTATTTT. It specifies CASRTGSTDTQYF.